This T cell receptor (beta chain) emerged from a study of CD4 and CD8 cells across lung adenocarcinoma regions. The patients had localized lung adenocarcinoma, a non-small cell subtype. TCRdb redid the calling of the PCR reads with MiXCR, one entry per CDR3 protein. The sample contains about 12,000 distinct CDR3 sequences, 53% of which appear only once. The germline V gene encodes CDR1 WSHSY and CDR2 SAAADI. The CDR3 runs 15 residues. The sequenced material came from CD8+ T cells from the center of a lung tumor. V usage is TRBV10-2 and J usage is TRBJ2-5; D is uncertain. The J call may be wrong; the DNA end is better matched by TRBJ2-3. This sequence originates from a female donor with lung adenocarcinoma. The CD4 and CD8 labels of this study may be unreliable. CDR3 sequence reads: CASRDLGRNQETQYF. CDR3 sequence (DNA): TGCGCCAGCAGAGATCTAGGCCGTAACCAAGAGACCCAGTATTTT.